These 21 T cell receptor beta chains were all obtained from the same sample, sequenced in a study of identical twins. In TCRdb, the 5' RACE reads were re-called with MiXCR into one record per CDR3 protein. The data hold approximately 690,000 distinct CDR3 sequences, with 6% to 6.5% observed a single time. Material for sequencing was naive T cells sorted from blood. The source is a young man in good health.

The rearrangement links TRBV28 to TRBJ2-1; D not resolved. Germline values: CDR1 MDHEN, CDR2 SYDVKM. The CDR3 is made up of 10 amino acids. The V and J ends lost 8 bases and 8 bases respectively, with 7 bases between them. Here the CDR3 DNA reads TGTGCCAGCGCCGACCATGAGCAGTTCTTC. It is translated as CASADHEQFF.

This clonotype appeared many times. This chain connects TRBV7-9 to TRBJ2-1; TRBD1 aligns across 12 bases. The junction had 8 bases not matched to a gene; V was cut back by 3 bases and J by 8 bases. CDR1 is SEHNR and CDR2 is FQNEAQ in the germline V gene (reference sequence). This CDR3 has 16 amino acids. The CDR3 nucleotides read TGTGCCAGCAGCTTCGACGGGACAGGGGGCGGTGATGAGCAGTTCTTC. This translates into CASSFDGTGGGDEQFF.

This clonotype was picked up many times. The J gene is TRBJ1-1, the V gene TRBV6-1, with D unresolved. Germline CDR1 reads MNHNS; CDR2 reads SASEGT. Deletions cut 5 bases from V and 1 base from J, with 17 bases between. CDR3 size: 16 residues. CDR3 residues: CASSPWTSLGNTEAFF. For the CDR3, the DNA is TGTGCCAGCAGTCCCTGGACCTCATTAGGGAACACTGAAGCTTTCTTT.

This clonotype has more than one count but fewer than ten. The CDR3 spells CASSAPGQGAAGELFF. DNA of the CDR3: TGTGCCAGCAGCGCACCGGGACAGGGGGCGGCCGGGGAGCTGTTTTTT. The rearrangement uses TRBV7-8 and TRBJ2-2; 12 bases match TRBD1. Trimming removed 5 bases from V and 6 bases from J; junction bases left unmatched: 7. This CDR3 spans 16 amino acids. CDR1 is SGHVS and CDR2 is FQNEAQ in the germline V gene.

In its sample, this clonotype was seen many times. The J gene is TRBJ2-1, the V gene TRBV4-1; D possibly matches TRBD1 or TRBD2 (5 bases each). Trimming shortened V by 2 bases and J by 5 bases, and 16 bases separated the two germline ends. Germline CDR1 MGHRA, CDR2 YSYEKL. The CDR3 is made up of 16 amino acids. In nucleotides, the CDR3 is TGCGCCAGCAGCCAACTTCCCGGGACGGCTGACAATGAGCAGTTCTTC. Its translation: CASSQLPGTADNEQFF.

This clonotype was detected ten times or more. This rearrangement joins TRBV28 to TRBJ2-4; D gene unclear. The CDR3 sequence is 14 residues long. Germline V CDR1 and CDR2: MDHEN, SYDVKM. V was trimmed by 7 bases and J by 0 bases, leaving 10 bases between them. Here the CDR3 reads CASNDPLAKNIQYF. The CDR3 bases are TGTGCCAGCAACGACCCTCTAGCCAAAAACATTCAGTACTTC.

The table lists this clonotype with many counts. At one end, the junction sequence differs from germline, possibly due to a read error. The V gene is TRBV12-3 or TRBV12-4, the J gene TRBJ2-3; TRBD2 aligns across 7 bases. This CDR3 comprises 15 residues. DNA for the CDR3: TGTGCCAGCAGCTTAGATGGGAGGGCGACAGATACGCAGTATTTT. Amino acid sequence: CASSLDGRATDTQYF.

In this sample, this clonotype turned up a few times. The chain joins TRBV12-3 or TRBV12-4 to TRBJ1-5, with D perhaps TRBD1 (6 bases). The CDR3 length is 15 residues. Trimming took 5 bases from V and 1 from J, leaving 12 bases between them. CDR3 coding DNA: TGTGCCAGCAGTCTCCGGGACATAAGCAATCAGCCCCAGCATTTT. Translated, it gives CASSLRDISNQPQHF.

The chain is built from TRBV4-2 and TRBJ2-1; tentative D call: TRBD1 (5 bases). V was clipped by 4 bases and J by 0 bases, with 16 bases between them. The germline V gene encodes CDR1 LGHNA and CDR2 YNFKEQ. The CDR3 is 17 amino acids. The CDR3 loop reads CASSPLGPEASYNEQFF. Here the CDR3 DNA reads TGTGCCAGCAGCCCCCTGGGGCCCGAGGCCTCCTACAATGAGCAGTTCTTC.

In its sample, this clonotype was seen many times. V gene TRBV9 combines with J gene TRBJ2-3; D ambiguous. Germline V gene sequence: CDR1 SGDLS, CDR2 YYNGEE. V gave up 3 bases and J gave up 4 bases, with 12 bases separating them. This CDR3 region has 14 residues. In nucleotides, the CDR3 is TGTGCCAGCAGCGGGGAATACAAGGCAGATACGCAGTATTTT. Translating gives CASSGEYKADTQYF.

This clonotype was picked up a small number of times. The chain has TRBV4-1 and TRBJ1-5, with 8 bases lining up with TRBD1. CDR1 MGHRA and CDR2 YSYEKL come from the germline V gene. This CDR3 is built from 15 residues. V lost 3 bases to trimming and J lost 9 bases; unmatched junction nucleotides: 10. CDR3 protein: CASSQHYRGEWPQHF. The CDR3 DNA is TGCGCCAGCAGCCAGCACTACAGGGGGGAGTGGCCCCAGCATTTT.

In its sample, this clonotype was seen many times. The chain recombines TRBV12-3 or TRBV12-4 with TRBJ2-2; maybe TRBD1 (5 bases). V was cut by 2 bases and J by 2 bases, with 6 bases left in between. The CDR3 consists of 14 residues. CDR3 in DNA: TGTGCCAGCAGTTTACAGGGAAACACCGGGGAGCTGTTTTTT. Translated, it gives CASSLQGNTGELFF.

Ten or more counts support this clonotype. This rearrangement joins TRBV5-1 to TRBJ2-1; 10 bases are a match to TRBD2. From germline, CDR1 is SGHRS and CDR2 YFSETQ. CDR3 size: 16 residues. J gave up 2 bases and V 0 bases, and 2 bases lay outside the gene matches. The CDR3 here is CASSLDLAGAYNEQFF. The CDR3 coding sequence is TGCGCCAGCAGCTTGGACCTAGCGGGGGCCTACAATGAGCAGTTCTTC.

This clonotype has at least ten counts. The chain employs TRBV20-1 and TRBJ2-3, with D possibly being TRBD1 (5 bases). Trimming stripped 0 bases from V and 6 bases from J, with 7 bases between. The CDR3 runs 12 residues. Germline assignment: CDR1 DFQATT and CDR2 SNEGSKA (reference sequence). The chain's CDR3 is CSARDKGDTQYF. The CDR3 nucleotides are TGCAGTGCTAGAGATAAGGGGGATACGCAGTATTTT.

This chain connects TRBV6-1 to TRBJ2-2; D perhaps matches TRBD2 (5 bases). Deletions cut 7 bases from V and 0 bases from J, with 15 bases between. CDR1 MNHNS and CDR2 SASEGT come from the germline V gene. This CDR3 has 16 amino acids. The CDR3 region is CASKWRVEPNTGELFF. The CDR3 DNA sequence: TGTGCCAGCAAGTGGCGGGTAGAACCGAACACCGGGGAGCTGTTTTTT.

The rearrangement uses TRBV7-9 and TRBJ2-1, with D possibly called TRBD1 or TRBD2 (5 bases each). The CDR3 contains 12 residues. The V gene's germline CDR1 is SEHNR and CDR2 FQNEAQ (reference sequence). V lost 4 bases to trimming and J lost 12 bases, with 13 bases between them. The CDR3 is CASSSKGTPQFF. DNA of the CDR3: TGTGCCAGCAGCTCAAAAGGGACCCCGCAGTTCTTC.

This clonotype has ten or more counts. This rearrangement joins TRBV28 to TRBJ2-1; possible D gene TRBD1, 5 bases. This CDR3 contains 16 residues. V lost 1 base, J lost 0 bases, and 10 bases lay in between. Germline V gene data show CDR1 as MDHEN and CDR2 as SYDVKM. Here the CDR3 reads CASSLFGASSYNEQFF. DNA of the CDR3: TGTGCCAGCAGTTTATTTGGGGCGAGCTCCTACAATGAGCAGTTCTTC.

The chain uses TRBV5-1 and TRBJ2-5; D ambiguous. Trimming removed 2 bases at V and 5 bases at J, with 13 bases between. Germline CDR1 SGHRS, CDR2 YFSETQ. There are 14 residues in the CDR3. CDR3: CASSFIGLGETQYF. As DNA, the CDR3 is TGCGCCAGCAGCTTTATCGGGTTAGGGGAGACCCAGTACTTC.

There are a few counts of this clonotype. CDR3 nucleotides: TGTGCCAGCAGTGTTCGGGTGGTCCAAGAGACCCAGTACTTC. It translates to CASSVRVVQETQYF. The chain is built from TRBV2 and TRBJ2-5; D is ambiguous. The germline V gene encodes CDR1 SNHLY and CDR2 FYNNEI. Trimming cost V 4 bases and J 1 base, with 10 bases left between them. CDR3 length: 14 amino acids.

This clonotype was recorded many times. This rearrangement joins TRBV27 to TRBJ2-7; 10 bases fit TRBD2. The CDR3 spans 15 residues. Germline V lookup: CDR1 MNHEY, CDR2 SMNVEV (reference sequence). Trimming cost V 6 bases and J 1 base; bases outside gene matches: 6. CDR3 bases: TGTGCCAGCAGACGCGGACTAGCGGAGTCCTACGAGCAGTACTTC. Its protein is CASRRGLAESYEQYF.

This clonotype occurred many times. This sequence joins TRBV9 and TRBJ2-7, with 12 bases lining up with TRBD1. Germline assignment: CDR1 SGDLS and CDR2 YYNGEE. The CDR3 is 15 residues long. Losses at the gene ends were 0 bases for V and 6 bases for J; bases not matched to a gene: 4. DNA of the CDR3: TGTGCCAGCAGCGTAGCGGGACAGGGGGCAGTCGAGCAGTACTTC. Translating gives CASSVAGQGAVEQYF.